These 26 T cell receptor beta chains were all obtained from the same sample, sequenced in a study of T cells in Graves' hyperthyroidism and ophthalmopathy. TCR beta CDR3 sequences were amplified from RNA transcripts. HTBI primers drove first-round RT-PCR of the TCR CDR3. Using its own MiXCR run on the multiplex PCR reads, TCRdb lists one record per CDR3 protein. The table has around 600,000 distinct CDR3 sequences, 13% to 15% seen once. The sample consisted of blood. The receptors here all came from a woman aged 18-35 years with Graves' ophthalmopathy.

The V and J genes are TRBV20-1 and TRBJ2-7; 8 bases are shared with TRBD1. Germline lookup yields CDR1 DFQATT and CDR2 SNEGSKA (reference sequence). After removal of 6 bases from V and 2 bases from J, the junction contained 12 bases not matched to a gene. The CDR3 has 15 amino acids. CDR3: CSAIERDRPAYEQYF. The CDR3 coding sequence is TGCAGTGCAATAGAACGGGACAGGCCAGCCTACGAGCAGTACTTC.

This clonotype was observed at least ten times. The chain carries TRBV5-1 and TRBJ2-1; 9 bases match TRBD2. In germline, CDR1 is SGHRS, CDR2 YFSETQ. Trimming removed 4 bases from V and 5 bases from J; junction bases left unmatched: 7. The CDR3 has 15 residues. The CDR3 DNA reads TGCGCCAGCAGCGAGACTAGCGGAGCTGACAATGAGCAGTTCTTC. It is translated as CASSETSGADNEQFF.

This clonotype was counted between two and nine times. The chain joins TRBV20-1 to TRBJ1-6; 7 bases agree with TRBD1. Losses at the gene ends were 7 bases for V and 7 bases for J; bases not matched to a gene: 4. The CDR3 loop spans 12 amino acids. The germline gives CDR1 DFQATT, CDR2 SNEGSKA (reference sequence). The CDR3 DNA follows: TGCAGTGAAGGACAGGTGAATTCACCCCTCCACTTT. It translates to CSEGQVNSPLHF.

The chain is built from TRBV5-4 and TRBJ2-5; 7 nucleotides align to TRBD1. The germline V gene encodes CDR1 SGHNT and CDR2 YYREEE (reference sequence). Germline trimming cut 2 bases from V and 5 bases from J; bases unmatched to any gene: 9. This CDR3 spans 15 amino acids. CDR3 bases: TGTGCCAGCAGCTTATTCGAGACAGGGCAGGAGACCCAGTACTTC. It specifies CASSLFETGQETQYF.

This clonotype was seen a few times. The V and J genes are TRBV30 and TRBJ2-7; D possibly corresponds to TRBD1 (7 bases). V was clipped by 3 bases and J by 3 bases, with 18 bases between them. The CDR3 runs 15 residues. CDR1 GTSNPN and CDR2 SVGIG come from the germline V gene (reference sequence). The CDR3 loop reads CAWSVGGTVLYEQYF. CDR3 sequence (DNA): TGTGCCTGGAGCGTTGGGGGGACAGTCCTCTACGAGCAGTACTTC. The full variable domain, its missing parts supplied by reference TRBV30 and TRBJ2-7, is SQTIHQWPATLVQPVGSPLSLECTVEGTSNPNLYWYRQAAGRGLQLLFYSVGIGQISSEVPQNLSASRPQDRQFILSSKKLLLSDSGFYLCAWSVGGTVLYEQYFGPGTRLTVT.

There are many counts of this clonotype. The chain employs TRBV6-2 or TRBV6-3 and TRBJ2-1; 11 positions match TRBD2. The CDR3 runs to 15 residues. The V gene's germline CDR1 is MNHEY and CDR2 SVGEGT. The V gene end was trimmed by 6 bases and the J gene end by 8 bases; junction bases not matched to a gene: 9. In DNA form, the CDR3 reads TGTGCCAGCAGACCGGGTAGCGGGAGGGCTCATGAGCAGTTCTTC. This encodes CASRPGSGRAHEQFF.

The chain links TRBV25-1 to TRBJ2-1; 11 bases match TRBD2. Trimming at V came to 1 base and at J to 2 bases, leaving 16 bases not matched to a gene. This CDR3 has 21 residues. CDR1 is MGHDK, CDR2 SYGVNS, per germline. The CDR3 DNA sequence: TGTGCCAGCAGTGAATCGGTGGAGGGCACTAGCGGGAGCGGAGCCTACAATGAGCAGTTCTTC. Translation gives CASSESVEGTSGSGAYNEQFF.

This clonotype was observed at least ten times. The chain combines TRBV28 with TRBJ2-7; weak D call: TRBD1 (5 bases). The CDR3 covers 14 residues. With 5 bases removed from V and 4 bases from J, the gap between germline ends came to 15 bases. Germline CDR1 is MDHEN and CDR2 is SYDVKM. This CDR3 is CASSPRQGGYEQYF. CDR3 coding DNA: TGTGCCAGCAGTCCACGGCAGGGCGGTTACGAGCAGTACTTC.

This clonotype was observed a few times. The chain couples TRBV11-2 to TRBJ2-1; a weak D match, TRBD2 (6 bases). CDR3 length: 14 residues. Per the germline V gene, CDR1 is SGHAT and CDR2 is FQNNGV. V was cut by 3 bases and J by 7 bases, with 13 bases left in between. CDR3 sequence reads: CASSFPRDFNEQFF. The CDR3 DNA sequence: TGTGCCAGCAGCTTCCCCCGGGACTTTAATGAGCAGTTCTTC.

This clonotype was seen many times. The chain couples TRBV27 to TRBJ2-3; 13 bases match TRBD2. The CDR3 has 18 amino acids. Per the germline V gene, CDR1 is MNHEY and CDR2 is SMNVEV (reference sequence). J was trimmed by 1 base and V by 6 bases; bases with no gene match: 10. The CDR3 is CASSHRLAGGRRTDTQYF. The CDR3 DNA sequence: TGTGCCAGCAGCCACAGACTAGCGGGGGGCCGTCGCACAGATACGCAGTATTTT.

This clonotype has a count of ten or more. V is TRBV28 and J is TRBJ2-5, with TRBD1 as a possible D gene (7 bases). The CDR3 consists of 19 residues. Germline assignment: CDR1 MDHEN and CDR2 SYDVKM. Trimming stripped 1 base from V and 1 base from J, with 22 bases between. CDR3 region: CASSLFNPRGVSFQETQYF. The DNA of the CDR3 is TGTGCCAGCAGTTTATTCAACCCCAGGGGGGTATCCTTCCAAGAGACCCAGTACTTC.

This clonotype has ten or more counts. CDR3 nucleotide sequence: TGCAGCGTTGACGGGGAGGGCTCAGGGGGCACTGAAGCTTTCTTT. Its protein product is CSVDGEGSGGTEAFF. The genes are TRBV29-1 and TRBJ1-1; the match to TRBD1 covers 7 bases. V dropped 3 bases and J dropped 4; count of bases not matched to a gene: 11. CDR1 and CDR2 from the germline V gene are SQVTM and ANQGSEA. The CDR3 is 15 residues long.

Note on this clonotype: Germline and junction disagree at one end, which may indicate a read error. This chain uses TRBV9 with TRBJ2-7, with 11 bases that match TRBD2. The CDR3 is made up of 16 amino acids. Germline CDR1 reads SGDLS; CDR2 reads YYNGEE. The CDR3 sequence is CASSVGGGTSGYGQYF. DNA of the CDR3: TGTGCCAGCAGCGTAGGGGGTGGGACTAGCGGATACGGGCAGTACTTC.

This sequence joins TRBV6-2 or TRBV6-3 and TRBJ2-2; no clear D. The CDR3 loop spans 13 amino acids. Germline V gene lookup returns CDR1 MNHEY and CDR2 SVGEGT. V shed 10 bases and J shed 7 bases, with 16 bases lying between them. The CDR3 DNA sequence: TGTGCCACTACCCCCAGTTTTGTCGGGGAGCTGTTTTTT. Protein: CATTPSFVGELFF.

This clonotype was detected ten times or more. The chain uses TRBV18 and TRBJ2-5; tentatively, D is TRBD1 (5 bases). Trimming stripped 1 base from V and 1 base from J, with 13 bases between. Per the germline V gene, CDR1 is KGHSH and CDR2 is LQKENI. The CDR3 spans 16 residues. Here the CDR3 reads CASSPRSQGGQETQYF. In nucleotides, the CDR3 is TGTGCCAGCTCACCACGGTCCCAGGGCGGCCAAGAGACCCAGTACTTC.

The sample holds a few counts of this clonotype. The J gene is TRBJ2-6, the V gene TRBV6-5; 8 positions agree with TRBD2. Germline-derived CDR1 and CDR2 are MNHEY and SVGAGI. Germline trimming cut 0 bases from V and 3 bases from J; bases unmatched to any gene: 13. This CDR3 has 20 amino acids. Here the CDR3 reads CASSYSNSGTEFIGANVLTF. The CDR3 nucleotides read TGTGCCAGCAGTTACTCGAATAGCGGGACCGAGTTCATTGGGGCCAACGTCCTGACTTTC.

At least ten counts were recorded for this clonotype. The CDR3 is CASSGQTGTGRYEQYF. The CDR3, as DNA: TGTGCCAGCAGTGGGCAAACCGGGACAGGGAGATACGAGCAGTACTTC. This sequence joins TRBV28 and TRBJ2-7, with TRBD1 matching 9 bases. Germline CDR1 reads MDHEN; CDR2 reads SYDVKM. After removal of 5 bases from V and 4 bases from J, the junction contained 12 bases not matched to a gene. The CDR3 sequence is 16 residues long.

This clonotype appeared a few times. The V call is TRBV30, the J call TRBJ1-5; D remains unclear. Germline CDR1 and CDR2: GTSNPN and SVGIG (reference sequence). Trimming stripped 2 bases from V and 5 bases from J, with 10 bases between. CDR3 length equals 13 residues. The CDR3 here is CAWSWSLYQPQHF. The DNA for the CDR3 is TGTGCCTGGAGTTGGAGTTTATATCAGCCCCAGCATTTT.

At least ten counts were recorded for this clonotype. V is TRBV30 and J is TRBJ1-5; the D is unclear. The CDR3 has 13 amino acids. V dropped 5 bases and J dropped 7 bases, with 15 bases sitting between them. Germline lookup yields CDR1 GTSNPN and CDR2 SVGIG (reference sequence). For the CDR3, the DNA is TGTGCCTGGCAGAGCGGGAGGAGACAGCCCCAGCATTTT. This gives the protein CAWQSGRRQPQHF.

This clonotype showed up many times. V is TRBV10-3 and J is TRBJ1-5; D is uncertain. The CDR3 extends over 13 amino acids. The germline V gene encodes CDR1 ENHRY and CDR2 SYGVKD. The V and J ends lost 7 bases and 0 bases respectively, with 7 bases between them. CDR3 in amino acids: CAITADSNQPQHF. The DNA of the CDR3 is TGTGCCATCACCGCCGATAGCAATCAGCCCCAGCATTTT.

A few counts support this clonotype. V gene TRBV5-1 combines with J gene TRBJ2-1; 7 nucleotides match TRBD2. Per germline, CDR1 SGHRS and CDR2 YFSETQ. Trimming removed 4 bases from V and 4 bases from J; junction bases left unmatched: 14. The CDR3 has 17 amino acids. The CDR3 spells CASSPPVGGSSYNEQFF. The CDR3 DNA is TGCGCCAGCAGCCCCCCCGTTGGCGGGAGTTCGTACAATGAGCAGTTCTTC.

This clonotype was seen ten or more times. V gene TRBV5-1 combines with J gene TRBJ1-1, with a weak D call TRBD1 (5 bases). The ends were cut back, 5 bases at V and 2 bases at J, with 13 bases in the middle. In germline, CDR1 is SGHRS, CDR2 YFSETQ. This CDR3 is 14 amino acids long. CDR3 nucleotide sequence: TGCGCCAGCAGATCTTCGGGGGATAACACTGAAGCTTTCTTT. This encodes CASRSSGDNTEAFF. Together with reference TRBV5-1 and TRBJ1-1, the CDR3 gives the full variable domain: KAGVTQTPRYLIKTRGQQVTLSCSPISGHRSVSWYQQTPGQGLQFLFEYFSETQRNKGNFPGRFSGRQFSNSRSEMNVSTLELGDSALYLCASRSSGDNTEAFFGQGTRLTVV.

In this sample, this clonotype turned up once. This chain uses TRBV11-3 with TRBJ2-1, with 9 positions matching TRBD2. Germline-derived CDR1 and CDR2 are SGHNT and YENEEA. The CDR3 runs 17 residues. V shed 4 bases and J 2 bases; nucleotides not matched to a gene: 9. The CDR3 loop is CASSSRWASGTYNEQFF. The CDR3 DNA sequence: TGTGCCAGCAGCTCGAGGTGGGCTAGCGGGACCTACAATGAGCAGTTCTTC.

This clonotype was counted many times. V and J are TRBV30 and TRBJ2-7, with TRBD1 identical over 7 bases. V shed 5 bases, J shed 0 bases, and the junction held 4 bases outside the gene matches. The CDR3 sequence is 13 residues long. Germline V CDR1 and CDR2: GTSNPN, SVGIG (reference sequence). In nucleotides, the CDR3 is TGTGCCTGGGACAGGGCGACCTCCTACGAGCAGTACTTC. Translating it yields CAWDRATSYEQYF.

The V call is TRBV6-1, the J call TRBJ2-7; D uncertain. The CDR3 is 13 residues long. From germline, CDR1 is MNHNS and CDR2 SASEGT. Trimming shortened V by 5 bases and J by 3 bases, and 11 bases separated the two germline ends. In DNA, the CDR3 is TGTGCCAGCAGTTATTCTACGGGCTACGAGCAGTACTTC. Amino acids: CASSYSTGYEQYF.

The chain has TRBV7-3 and TRBJ2-1, with 11 bases identical to TRBD2. V dropped 4 bases and J dropped 3; count of bases not matched to a gene: 11. Germline V gene data show CDR1 as SGHTA and CDR2 as FQGTGA. The CDR3 has 18 residues. CDR3 nucleotides: TGTGCCAGCAGCTCGGGGGGGCTAGCGGGAGGTAACTACAATGAGCAGTTCTTC. This encodes CASSSGGLAGGNYNEQFF.